This entry lists 8 T cell receptor beta chains sequenced from one sample in a study of cytomegalovirus exposure and HLA in healthy donors. 13 Jbeta primers and 60 Vbeta primers were used for the PCR. Data came from immunoSEQ multiplex PCR; TCRdb stores just in-frame clones and leaves some out. This table holds some 170,000 clones, approximately 78% found once. The source material was PBMCs. The receptors come from a woman younger than 35 in good health and CMV-seronegative.

This chain links TRBV28 with TRBJ1-1, with 10 bases lining up with TRBD1. This CDR3 region has 18 residues. The V and J ends lost 3 bases and 1 base, in that order; junction bases with no gene match: 11. Germline CDR1 and CDR2: MDHEN and SYDVKM. This chain's CDR3 is CASSFPRDRGLENTEAFF. The CDR3 DNA sequence: TGTGCCAGCAGTTTCCCGAGGGACAGGGGTTTGGAGAACACTGAAGCTTTCTTT.

The chain has TRBV7-3 and TRBJ2-2; 15 bases agree with TRBD2. V lost 4 bases and J lost 5; bases outside the gene matches: 5. The CDR3 is 17 amino acids. CDR1 is SGHTA, CDR2 FQGTGA, per germline. CDR3 in DNA: TGTGCCAGCAGCTGGACTAGCGGGGGGGCCGAAACCGGGGAGCTGTTTTTT. It translates to CASSWTSGGAETGELFF.

With respect to this clone: This sample also contains other DNA sequences that code for the same CDR3. The chain joins TRBV6-5 to TRBJ1-4; 11 bases align to TRBD1. This CDR3 comprises 15 residues. Looked up from germline, CDR1 is MNHEY and CDR2 is SVGAGI. V dropped 0 bases and J dropped 8; count of bases not matched to a gene: 2. Here the CDR3 reads CASSYSGTGGEKLFF. The CDR3 DNA reads as TGTGCCAGCAGTTACTCCGGGACAGGGGGAGAAAAACTGTTTTTT.

V usage is TRBV5-1 and J usage is TRBJ1-1; 9 nucleotides line up with TRBD1. J was trimmed by 0 bases and V by 0 bases; bases with no gene match: 3. The CDR3 loop spans 16 amino acids. Looked up from germline, CDR1 is SGHRS and CDR2 is YFSETQ. The CDR3, as DNA: TGCGCCAGCAGCTTGGGACAGGGGGGAATGAACACTGAAGCTTTCTTT. Translating gives CASSLGQGGMNTEAFF.

V is TRBV27 and J is TRBJ2-7; D is perhaps TRBD2 (7 bases). This CDR3 is built from 16 residues. With 5 bases removed from V and 3 bases from J, the gap between germline ends came to 20 bases. CDR1 and CDR2 from the germline V gene are MNHEY and SMNVEV (reference sequence). The CDR3 sequence: CASSHSGGPLHYEQYF. As DNA, the CDR3 is TGTGCCAGCAGTCACTCCGGGGGGCCGCTTCACTACGAGCAGTACTTC.

This chain joins TRBV5-6 and TRBJ1-2, with a weak D call TRBD1 (6 bases). CDR3 length equals 15 residues. CDR1 and CDR2 from the germline V gene are SGHDT and YYEEEE. The V and J ends lost 3 bases and 4 bases respectively, with 16 bases between them. In nucleotides, the CDR3 is TGTGCCAGCAGCTCGGGGGGGGCGCGAATCTATGGCTACACCTTC. Translating gives CASSSGGARIYGYTF. Based on the CDR3 plus reference TRBV5-6 and TRBJ1-2, the full variable domain is DAGVTQSPTHLIKTRGQQVTLRCSPKSGHDTVSWYQQALGQGPQFIFQYYEEEERQRGNFPDRFSGHQFPNYSSELNVNALLLGDSALYLCASSSGGARIYGYTFGSGTRLTVV.

The rearrangement uses TRBV6-5 and TRBJ2-1; no clear D gene. V was clipped by 0 bases and J by 1 base, with 10 bases between them. In germline, CDR1 is MNHEY, CDR2 SVGAGI. This CDR3 spans 16 amino acids. CDR3 bases: TGTGCCAGCAGTTACTCCCCGGCCGGGTCCTACAATGAGCAGTTCTTC. Residues: CASSYSPAGSYNEQFF.

V is TRBV6-1 and J is TRBJ2-3; weak D call: TRBD1 (5 bases). This CDR3 has 15 residues. V lost 6 bases and J 0 bases, leaving 13 bases between the germline ends. Germline lookup yields CDR1 MNHNS and CDR2 SASEGT. The CDR3: CASRGQPTSTDTQYF. As DNA, the CDR3 is TGTGCCAGCAGAGGACAACCAACTAGCACAGATACGCAGTATTTT.